The 14 T cell receptor beta chains below all came from one sample that was sequenced in a study of T cells after yellow fever vaccination. TCRdb reprocessed the 5' RACE reads via MiXCR and lists one record per CDR3 protein. The sample has approximately 510,000 distinct CDR3 sequences; 20% to 25% are singletons. The sequencing used PBMCs, collected approximately 22 days after the first yellow fever vaccination. These receptors all come from a man between 18 and 35 years old who received the YFV17D yellow fever vaccine.

This clonotype was counted at least ten times. The rearrangement joins TRBV7-2 to TRBJ2-5, with 8 bases lining up with TRBD2. The CDR3 is 14 residues long. Trimming removed 4 bases from V and 5 bases from J; junction bases left unmatched: 6. Germline CDR1 is SGHTA and CDR2 is FQGNSA. This CDR3 is CASSSGLAPETQYF. DNA of the CDR3: TGTGCCAGCAGCTCCGGACTAGCTCCGGAGACCCAGTACTTC.

This chain connects TRBV5-1 to TRBJ2-2; D unclear. V was cut by 3 bases and J by 1 base, with 7 bases left in between. Germline CDR1 SGHRS, CDR2 YFSETQ. The CDR3 totals 14 residues. The CDR3 reads CASSCTENTGELFF. For the CDR3, the DNA is TGCGCCAGCAGCTGTACAGAGAACACCGGGGAGCTGTTTTTT.

The V and J genes are TRBV7-8 and TRBJ2-7; 14 bases are a match to TRBD2. Germline V gene data show CDR1 as SGHVS and CDR2 as FQNEAQ. The V and J ends lost 3 bases and 0 bases, in that order; junction bases with no gene match: 7. The CDR3 runs to 18 residues. The CDR3 region has the DNA TGTGCCAGCAGCTTGGGGACTAGCGGGGGTGGTTACTCCTACGAGCAGTACTTC. Translation gives CASSLGTSGGGYSYEQYF.

The chain couples TRBV19 to TRBJ2-3, with D maybe TRBD2 (5 bases). The CDR3 totals 14 residues. Trimming removed 2 bases from V and 6 bases from J, with 12 bases in between. Germline V gene lookup returns CDR1 LNHDA and CDR2 SQIVND (reference sequence). CDR3 loop: CASSISRATDTQYF. CDR3 bases: TGTGCCAGTAGTATATCGAGGGCAACGGATACGCAGTATTTT.

This clonotype was counted only a few times. The rearrangement uses TRBV7-2 and TRBJ1-2; the D is unclear. Germline V CDR1 and CDR2: SGHTA, FQGNSA. Trimming left V 6 bases short and J 0 bases short, with 14 bases between. The CDR3 is 15 residues long. The DNA of the CDR3 is TGTGCCAGCAGAAATGAAATAATAGCTAACTATGGCTACACCTTC. Amino acids: CASRNEIIANYGYTF.

V gene TRBV11-2 combines with J gene TRBJ1-3; 8 bases agree with TRBD1. Unmatched junction bases numbered 17, after V lost 0 bases and J lost 13 bases. Looked up from germline, CDR1 is SGHAT and CDR2 is FQNNGV. The CDR3 covers 17 residues. CDR3 nucleotide sequence: TGTGCCAGCAGCTTAGACCACCGACAGGGGCCGGCGGGGGGAATATATTTT. Amino acids: CASSLDHRQGPAGGIYF.

This chain connects TRBV12-3 or TRBV12-4 to TRBJ1-4; 7 bases align to TRBD1. Trimming removed 6 bases from V and 8 bases from J; junction bases left unmatched: 9. CDR3 size: 14 residues. Here the CDR3 reads CASSQGVQREKLFF. In DNA, the CDR3 is TGTGCCAGCAGCCAGGGGGTCCAGCGGGAAAAACTGTTTTTT.

Only a few counts were recorded for this clonotype. V gene TRBV10-3 combines with J gene TRBJ2-7; TRBD1 matches at 11 bases. J lost 4 bases, V lost 6 bases, and 5 bases had no gene match. The CDR3 loop spans 14 amino acids. Germline V gene data show CDR1 as ENHRY and CDR2 as SYGVKD. The CDR3 loop reads CAISPGTGGYEQYF. DNA of the CDR3: TGTGCCATCAGCCCCGGGACAGGGGGTTACGAGCAGTACTTC.

This clonotype was detected a few times. The V and J genes are TRBV12-3 or TRBV12-4 and TRBJ2-1, with TRBD2 matching over 7 bases. This CDR3 has 14 amino acids. V lost 5 bases and J lost 9; bases outside the gene matches: 10. The CDR3 spells CASSPPGEGGEQFF. As DNA, the CDR3 is TGTGCCAGCAGTCCTCCGGGGGAGGGCGGTGAGCAGTTCTTC.

This rearrangement joins TRBV7-2 to TRBJ1-4; possibly TRBD1 for D (6 bases). Germline CDR1 reads SGHTA; CDR2 reads FQGNSA. V lost 5 bases and J lost 7, with 20 bases in between. The CDR3 is made up of 16 amino acids. For the CDR3, the DNA is TGTGCCAGCAGCCTAAACGGGGGGGGCGCGAGTGAAAAACTGTTTTTT. It yields the protein CASSLNGGGASEKLFF.

This clonotype appeared many times. The chain is built from TRBV29-1 and TRBJ2-3, with 11 bases identical to TRBD1. V shed 3 bases, J shed 6 bases, and the junction held 14 bases outside the gene matches. Germline V gene sequence: CDR1 SQVTM, CDR2 ANQGSEA. This CDR3 is 17 amino acids long. CDR3 residues: CSVDDPRGQGAPDTQYF. CDR3 bases: TGCAGCGTTGACGACCCTCGAGGACAGGGGGCGCCGGATACGCAGTATTTT.

J is TRBJ1-4 and V is TRBV20-1; D unclear. Trimming removed 6 bases at V and 12 bases at J, with 14 bases between. The CDR3 consists of 11 residues. Per the germline V gene, CDR1 is DFQATT and CDR2 is SNEGSKA (reference sequence). This CDR3 is CSATGLVELFF. The CDR3 DNA follows: TGCAGTGCCACGGGCCTCGTGGAACTGTTTTTT.

This clonotype was seen ten or more times. The V call is TRBV11-2, the J call TRBJ2-7, with D tentatively TRBD2 (5 bases). V shed 6 bases and J shed 4 bases, with 10 bases lying between them. CDR3 length: 12 amino acids. The germline CDR1 and CDR2 sequences are SGHAT and FQNNGV. The CDR3 DNA is TGTGCCAGCAGAGGCGGGCCGTACGAGCAGTACTTC. This gives the protein CASRGGPYEQYF.

This clonotype has a count of ten or more. J is TRBJ2-1 and V is TRBV24-1; 8 bases fit TRBD2. Trimming cost V 4 bases and J 7 bases; bases outside gene matches: 8. The CDR3 has 15 amino acids. Germline CDR1 and CDR2: KGHDR and SFDVKD. This CDR3 is CATSDQSTGGNEQFF. The CDR3 DNA reads as TGTGCCACCAGTGACCAGAGTACGGGAGGGAATGAGCAGTTCTTC.